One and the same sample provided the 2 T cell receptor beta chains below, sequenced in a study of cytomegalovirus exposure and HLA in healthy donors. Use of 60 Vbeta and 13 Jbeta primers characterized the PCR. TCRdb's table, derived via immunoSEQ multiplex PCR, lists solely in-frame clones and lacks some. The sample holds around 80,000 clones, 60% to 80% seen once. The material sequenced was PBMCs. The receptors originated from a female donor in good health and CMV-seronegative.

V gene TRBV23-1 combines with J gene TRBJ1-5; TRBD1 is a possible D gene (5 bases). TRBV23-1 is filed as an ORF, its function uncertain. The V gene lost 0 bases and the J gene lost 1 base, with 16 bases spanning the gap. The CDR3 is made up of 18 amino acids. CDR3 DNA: TGCGCCAGCAGTCAATCGGTCCTCCAGGGCTCAAGCAATCAGCCCCAGCATTTT. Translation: CASSQSVLQGSSNQPQHF.

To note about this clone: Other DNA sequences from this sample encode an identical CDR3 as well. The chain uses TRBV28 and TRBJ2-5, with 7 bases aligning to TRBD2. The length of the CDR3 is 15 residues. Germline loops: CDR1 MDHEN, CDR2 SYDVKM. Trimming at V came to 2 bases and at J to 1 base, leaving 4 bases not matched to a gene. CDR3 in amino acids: CASSLPGGPQETQYF. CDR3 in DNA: TGTGCCAGCAGTTTACCGGGGGGACCCCAAGAGACCCAGTACTTC.